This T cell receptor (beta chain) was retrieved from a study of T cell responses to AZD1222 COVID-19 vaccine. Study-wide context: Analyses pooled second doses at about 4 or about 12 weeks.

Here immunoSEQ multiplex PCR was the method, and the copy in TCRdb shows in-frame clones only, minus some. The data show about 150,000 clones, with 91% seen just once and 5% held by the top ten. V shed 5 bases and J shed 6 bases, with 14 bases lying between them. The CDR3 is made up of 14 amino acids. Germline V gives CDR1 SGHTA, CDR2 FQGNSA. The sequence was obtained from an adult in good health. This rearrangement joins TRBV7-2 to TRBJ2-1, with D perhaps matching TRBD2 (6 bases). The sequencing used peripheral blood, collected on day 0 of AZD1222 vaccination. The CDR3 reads CASSRPGLSNEQFF. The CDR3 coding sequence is TGTGCCAGCAGCCGCCCGGGACTTTCCAATGAGCAGTTCTTC.